Below are 12 T cell receptor beta chains sequenced from a single sample in a study of monozygotic twins with inflammatory bowel disease. TCRdb re-called the 5' RACE reads and catalogs CDR3 proteins one per entry, DNA excluded. The data show approximately 400,000 distinct CDR3 sequences, and the top ten clones hold 2.4%. The sequenced sample consisted of blood. The receptors here all came from a human donor with ulcerative colitis or Crohn's disease, or a healthy co-twin of an affected twin (not recorded which).

The J gene is TRBJ2-2, the V gene TRBV9; TCRdb's D call of TRBD2 is untestable without DNA. This CDR3 has 13 residues. Germline assignment: CDR1 SGDLS and CDR2 YYNGEE. The CDR3 reads CASSPERAGELFF.

J is TRBJ2-1 and V is TRBV4-3; TCRdb outputs TRBD1, but without DNA this stays unchecked. Germline CDR1 is LGHNA and CDR2 is YSLEER. CDR3 length: 14 amino acids. This CDR3 is CASSQETGRNEQFF.

The V call is TRBV9, the J call TRBJ1-1. Germline lookup yields CDR1 SGDLS and CDR2 YYNGEE. CDR3 length: 15 residues. This chain's CDR3 is CASSVSTGVGTEAFF.

The chain recombines TRBV20-1 with TRBJ2-4. Germline V gene lookup returns CDR1 DFQATT and CDR2 SNEGSKA (reference sequence). This CDR3 has 14 residues. The CDR3 loop is CSAGGGLAKNIQYF.

This sequence joins TRBV24-1 and TRBJ2-1; the TCRdb call, TRBD1, lacks DNA for checking. The CDR3 contains 14 residues. Germline CDR1 reads KGHDR; CDR2 reads SFDVKD. The CDR3 protein is CATSDFGPPSEQFF.

CDR3 region: CASSEQGTYYEQYF. The chain employs TRBV5-4 and TRBJ2-7; TCRdb's D gene call, TRBD1, goes unchecked for lack of DNA. In germline, CDR1 is SGHNT, CDR2 YYREEE (reference sequence). The CDR3 covers 14 residues.

The chain uses TRBV6-2 or TRBV6-3 and TRBJ1-1; TCRdb returns TRBD1, unconfirmable since there is no DNA. The CDR3 has 15 residues. Germline assignment: CDR1 MNHEY and CDR2 SVGEGT. The CDR3 loop is CASSDRRFSNTEAFF.

The rearrangement uses TRBV20-1 and TRBJ2-5; TCRdb designates TRBD1, a call that cannot be tested without DNA. The CDR3 consists of 13 residues. Looked up from germline, CDR1 is DFQATT and CDR2 is SNEGSKA (reference sequence). CDR3 sequence reads: CSARGDLQETQYF.

The V call is TRBV2, the J call TRBJ2-7; the D gene TCRdb calls, TRBD1, cannot be checked with no DNA. The CDR3 has 15 amino acids. Germline-derived CDR1 and CDR2 are SNHLY and FYNNEI. The CDR3 reads CASRRPGQGLEEQYF. Drawing the rest from reference TRBV2 and TRBJ2-7, the complete variable domain is EPEVTQTPSHQVTQMGQEVILRCVPISNHLYFYWYRQILGQKVEFLVSFYNNEISEKSEIFDDQFSVERPDGSNFTLKIRSTKLEDSAMYFCASRRPGQGLEEQYFGPGTRLTVT.

The rearrangement joins TRBV20-1 to TRBJ1-5; TCRdb's D call of TRBD1 is untestable without DNA. This CDR3 region has 14 residues. Germline V gene data show CDR1 as DFQATT and CDR2 as SNEGSKA (reference sequence). The CDR3 sequence is CSAEGQEGYQPQHF.

The V gene is TRBV20-1, the J gene TRBJ2-5; TCRdb returns TRBD1, unconfirmable since there is no DNA. Germline assignment: CDR1 DFQATT and CDR2 SNEGSKA (reference sequence). There are 16 residues in the CDR3. The CDR3 region is CSARDNIRGRQWTQYF.

The chain combines TRBV6-1 with TRBJ2-3; TCRdb outputs TRBD1, but without DNA this stays unchecked. The CDR3 is made up of 16 amino acids. Germline CDR1 reads MNHNS; CDR2 reads SASEGT. CDR3 sequence: CASSEGRLGGGDTQYF.